These T cell receptor beta chains were read from a single sample in a study of blood T cells in healthy people across ages. Each CDR3 protein is one row after TCRdb ran MiXCR on the 5' RACE reads. The sample has 700,000 or so distinct CDR3 sequences, around two fifths seen once. Sequencing was performed on blood. The receptors originated from an elderly man in good health. The CDR3 runs from the conserved cysteine through the conserved F or W. A D gene is named only where the DNA matches it firmly. Expanded clones get a size class; other rows say once, few or many, or leave the size out.

v_gene: TRBV7-2
d_gene: NA
abundance: NA
j_gene: TRBJ1-1
CDR3nt: TGTGCCAGCAGCTCTGGGAGCATGAACACTGAAGCTTTCTTT
CDR3aa: CASSSGSMNTEAFF

v_gene: TRBV11-2
d_gene: TRBD2
abundance: NA
j_gene: TRBJ2-4
CDR3nt: TGTGCCAGCAGCTCGACTAGCGGGTTTGGTGAGCAGTACTTC
CDR3aa: CASSSTSGFGEQYF

v_gene: TRBV28
d_gene: TRBD1
abundance: once
j_gene: TRBJ2-7
CDR3nt: TGTGCCAGCAGTCCCGGGACAGGTCTTGCCTACGAGCAGTACTTC
CDR3aa: CASSPGTGLAYEQYF

v_gene: TRBV20-1
d_gene: TRBD1
abundance: NA
j_gene: TRBJ1-1
CDR3nt: TGCAGTGCTAGAGACCCCTCGGGTAACAGGGGGCAAGGGACTGAAGCTTTCTTT
CDR3aa: CSARDPSGNRGQGTEAFF

v_gene: TRBV21-1
d_gene: NA
abundance: once
j_gene: TRBJ1-4
CDR3nt: TGTGCCAGCAGCAAAGTCCGGGGCGAGAATGAAAAACTGTTTTTT
CDR3aa: CASSKVRGENEKLFF

v_gene: TRBV20-1
d_gene: NA
abundance: few
j_gene: TRBJ2-5
CDR3nt: TGCAGTGCTAGCGTAGAGACCCAGTACTTC
CDR3aa: CSASVETQYF

v_gene: TRBV10-3
d_gene: NA
abundance: few
j_gene: TRBJ2-7
CDR3nt: TGTGCCATCAGTGAGAGCGCGAACTCCTACAATGAGCAGTACTTC
CDR3aa: CAISESANSYNEQYF

v_gene: TRBV6-5
d_gene: NA
abundance: NA
j_gene: TRBJ2-7
CDR3nt: TGTGCCAGCAGTACTCGGCCCGTAGAGGAGCAGTACTTC
CDR3aa: CASSTRPVEEQYF

v_gene: TRBV5-1
d_gene: TRBD1
abundance: NA
j_gene: TRBJ2-1
CDR3nt: TGCGCCAGCAGCTTCCCCGCCCGGACAGGGGATTATGAACAGTTCTTC
CDR3aa: CASSFPARTGDYEQFF

v_gene: TRBV12-3/TRBV12-4
d_gene: NA
abundance: NA
j_gene: TRBJ2-6
CDR3nt: TGTGCCAGCAGGTTCAGTGCCCGTGGGGCCAACGTCCTGACTTTC
CDR3aa: CASRFSARGANVLTF

v_gene: TRBV9
d_gene: NA
abundance: NA
j_gene: TRBJ2-2
CDR3nt: TGTGCCAGCACCAAAGGGGGGATCCCAAACACCGGGGAGCTGTTTTTT
CDR3aa: CASTKGGIPNTGELFF

v_gene: TRBV12-3/TRBV12-4
d_gene: TRBD2
abundance: NA
j_gene: TRBJ2-1
CDR3nt: TGTGCCAGCAGTTTCAGGCTAGCGGGAGTGTTCTTC
CDR3aa: CASSFRLAGVFF

v_gene: TRBV9
d_gene: NA
abundance: few
j_gene: TRBJ2-3
CDR3nt: TGTGCCAGCAGCGTCCCACTAGGTCGGGCAGATACGCAGTATTTT
CDR3aa: CASSVPLGRADTQYF

v_gene: TRBV20-1
d_gene: NA
abundance: NA
j_gene: TRBJ1-2
CDR3nt: TGCAGTGCTAGAGAACGCAGGGGATTCGGCTACACCTTC
CDR3aa: CSARERRGFGYTF

v_gene: TRBV20-1
d_gene: TRBD1
abundance: NA
j_gene: TRBJ1-2
CDR3nt: TGCAGTGCTAACACAGGGGTTAGGGGCTACACCTTC
CDR3aa: CSANTGVRGYTF

v_gene: TRBV7-9
d_gene: TRBD1
abundance: few
j_gene: TRBJ2-3
CDR3nt: TGTGCCAGCAGCTTAAGGGACAGAGTTAGCACAGATACGCAGTATTTT
CDR3aa: CASSLRDRVSTDTQYF

v_gene: TRBV20-1
d_gene: NA
abundance: few
j_gene: TRBJ1-2
CDR3nt: TGCAGTGCTAGCGACATAGACAGTAACTATGGCTACACCTTC
CDR3aa: CSASDIDSNYGYTF

v_gene: TRBV9
d_gene: NA
abundance: NA
j_gene: TRBJ2-5
CDR3nt: TGTGCCAGCAGCGTAGAGGGGGTAGACAATGAGCAGTACTTC
CDR3aa: CASSVEGVDNEQYF

v_gene: TRBV20-1
d_gene: NA
abundance: many
j_gene: TRBJ2-1
CDR3nt: TGCAGTGCTATGACCGGGAGACAGGTGGGCAATGAGCAGTTCTTC
CDR3aa: CSAMTGRQVGNEQFF

v_gene: TRBV6-6
d_gene: TRBD1
abundance: few
j_gene: TRBJ1-4
CDR3nt: TGTGCCAGCAGCTCAACAGGGGGAGATGAAAAACTGTTTTTT
CDR3aa: CASSSTGGDEKLFF

v_gene: TRBV7-2
d_gene: TRBD2
abundance: many
j_gene: TRBJ2-4
CDR3nt: TGTGCCAGCAGCTTAGGACTAGCGGGCGGGACGAGTGTGTACTTC
CDR3aa: CASSLGLAGGTSVYF

v_gene: TRBV4-3
d_gene: TRBD1
abundance: NA
j_gene: TRBJ2-1
CDR3nt: TGCGCCAGCAGCGCCCCGGGACAGGGGGGCTATGAGCAGTTCTTC
CDR3aa: CASSAPGQGGYEQFF

v_gene: TRBV3-1
d_gene: NA
abundance: few
j_gene: TRBJ2-7
CDR3nt: TGTGCCAGCAGCCAAGAGCGGGGGAGTGGACAGTCCTACGAGCAGTACTTC
CDR3aa: CASSQERGSGQSYEQYF

v_gene: TRBV7-2
d_gene: NA
abundance: few
j_gene: TRBJ2-3
CDR3nt: TGTGCCAGCACCAAATCTCTCCGGACGGGCACAGATACGCAGTATTTT
CDR3aa: CASTKSLRTGTDTQYF

v_gene: TRBV3-1
d_gene: TRBD2
abundance: few
j_gene: TRBJ2-7
CDR3nt: TGTGCCAGCAGTCACAGCGGGGTCCCCTACGAGCAGTACTTC
CDR3aa: CASSHSGVPYEQYF

v_gene: TRBV7-2
d_gene: NA
abundance: few
j_gene: TRBJ1-5
CDR3nt: TGTGCCAGCAGCCGGGACAACACTTACAATCAGCCCCAGCATTTT
CDR3aa: CASSRDNTYNQPQHF

v_gene: TRBV20-1
d_gene: NA
abundance: many
j_gene: TRBJ2-1
CDR3nt: TGCAGTGCTAGAAAGACAGAAGATGAGCAGTTCTTC
CDR3aa: CSARKTEDEQFF

v_gene: TRBV4-3
d_gene: TRBD1
abundance: NA
j_gene: TRBJ1-6
CDR3nt: TGCGCCAGCAGCCAAGATAAGGACAGGGGGACACCCCTCCACTTT
CDR3aa: CASSQDKDRGTPLHF

v_gene: TRBV6-2/TRBV6-3
d_gene: NA
abundance: NA
j_gene: TRBJ1-5
CDR3nt: TGTGCCAGCAGTTACTCTCCAGGGAATCAGCCCCAGCATTTT
CDR3aa: CASSYSPGNQPQHF

v_gene: TRBV30
d_gene: NA
abundance: few
j_gene: TRBJ2-7
CDR3nt: TGTGCCTGGAGCCCAGGGACAACGTACGAGCAGTACTTC
CDR3aa: CAWSPGTTYEQYF

v_gene: TRBV7-2
d_gene: NA
abundance: few
j_gene: TRBJ2-2
CDR3nt: TGTGCCAGCAGCGATCCTCGGGGGGCGGCAACCGGGGAGCTGTTTTTT
CDR3aa: CASSDPRGAATGELFF

v_gene: TRBV9
d_gene: NA
abundance: NA
j_gene: TRBJ2-3
CDR3nt: TGTGCCAGCAGCGTAGCTCCGAGCGGTCAAGGGGCGCAGTATTTT
CDR3aa: CASSVAPSGQGAQYF

v_gene: TRBV5-1
d_gene: TRBD1
abundance: NA
j_gene: TRBJ1-2
CDR3nt: TGCGCCAGCAGCTTAACAGGGGGAAGTAACTATGGCTACACCTTC
CDR3aa: CASSLTGGSNYGYTF

v_gene: TRBV5-1
d_gene: TRBD1
abundance: few
j_gene: TRBJ2-1
CDR3nt: TGCGCCAGCAGCCTACCGGGACAGGGTCAAAAGGAGCAGTTCTTC
CDR3aa: CASSLPGQGQKEQFF

v_gene: TRBV12-3/TRBV12-4
d_gene: NA
abundance: NA
j_gene: TRBJ1-5
CDR3nt: TGTGCCAGCAGTTGGGAGGGCAATCAGCCCCAGCATTTT
CDR3aa: CASSWEGNQPQHF

v_gene: TRBV4-3
d_gene: NA
abundance: few
j_gene: TRBJ2-5
CDR3nt: TGCGCCAGCAGCCGGCACCAGCGGGAGACCCAGTACTTC
CDR3aa: CASSRHQRETQYF

v_gene: TRBV20-1
d_gene: TRBD2
abundance: few
j_gene: TRBJ2-1
CDR3nt: TGCAGTGCTCAAAGCGGGAGCGGCGACAATGAGCAGTTCTTC
CDR3aa: CSAQSGSGDNEQFF

v_gene: TRBV28
d_gene: TRBD2
abundance: NA
j_gene: TRBJ2-7
CDR3nt: TGTGCCAGCAGTTTTGCGGGAGGAACGAATGAGCAGTACTTC
CDR3aa: CASSFAGGTNEQYF

v_gene: TRBV29-1
d_gene: NA
abundance: NA
j_gene: TRBJ2-3
CDR3nt: TGCAGCGGGGGGGTGGGCACAGATACGCAGTATTTT
CDR3aa: CSGGVGTDTQYF

v_gene: TRBV20-1
d_gene: NA
abundance: many
j_gene: TRBJ2-1
CDR3nt: TGCAGTGCTAGACACATGGCCGAGCAGTTCTTC
CDR3aa: CSARHMAEQFF

v_gene: TRBV12-3/TRBV12-4
d_gene: TRBD1
abundance: NA
j_gene: TRBJ1-2
CDR3nt: TGTGCCAGCAGGGACCCAGGGACAGAATCTGGCTACACCTTC
CDR3aa: CASRDPGTESGYTF

v_gene: TRBV11-3
d_gene: NA
abundance: few
j_gene: TRBJ2-4
CDR3nt: TGTGCCAGCAGTCCTAGGGGGGGGGGACCGCAGTACTTC
CDR3aa: CASSPRGGGPQYF

v_gene: TRBV5-1
d_gene: TRBD1
abundance: NA
j_gene: TRBJ1-4
CDR3nt: TGCGCCAGCGGACAGGGGGGGGCTAATGAAAAACTGTTTTTT
CDR3aa: CASGQGGANEKLFF

v_gene: TRBV10-3
d_gene: TRBD2
abundance: few
j_gene: TRBJ2-3
CDR3nt: TGTGCCATCAATAGAGCGGGGGGAAGGCGAGATACGCAGTATTTT
CDR3aa: CAINRAGGRRDTQYF

v_gene: TRBV7-2
d_gene: NA
abundance: NA
j_gene: TRBJ2-2
CDR3nt: TGTGCCAGCAGTCTAGCGTCCCGGAGGACCGGGGAGCTGTTTTTT
CDR3aa: CASSLASRRTGELFF

v_gene: TRBV7-2
d_gene: NA
abundance: NA
j_gene: TRBJ1-3
CDR3nt: TGTGCCAGCAGCTTAATTGGCTTCTCTGGAAACACCATATATTTT
CDR3aa: CASSLIGFSGNTIYF

v_gene: TRBV2
d_gene: NA
abundance: NA
j_gene: TRBJ1-6
CDR3nt: TGTGCCAGCAGCCCCAGACGAGGGCCACCCCTCCACTTT
CDR3aa: CASSPRRGPPLHF